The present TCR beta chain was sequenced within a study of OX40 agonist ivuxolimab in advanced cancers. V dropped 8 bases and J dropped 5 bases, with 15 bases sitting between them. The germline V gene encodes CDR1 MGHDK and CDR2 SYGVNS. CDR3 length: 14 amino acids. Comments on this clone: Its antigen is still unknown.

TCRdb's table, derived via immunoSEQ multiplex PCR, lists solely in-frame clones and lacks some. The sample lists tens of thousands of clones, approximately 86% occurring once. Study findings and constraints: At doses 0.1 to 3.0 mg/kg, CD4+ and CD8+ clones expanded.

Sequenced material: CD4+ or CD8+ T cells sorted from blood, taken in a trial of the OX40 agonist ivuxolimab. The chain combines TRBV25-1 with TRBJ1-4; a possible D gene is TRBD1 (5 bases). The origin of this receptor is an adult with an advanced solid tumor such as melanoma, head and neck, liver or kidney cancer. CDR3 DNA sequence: TGTGCCAGCGCCACGGGGGGGGTAAATGAAAAACTGTTTTTT. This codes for CASATGGVNEKLFF. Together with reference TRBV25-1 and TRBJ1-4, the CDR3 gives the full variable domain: EADIYQTPRYLVIGTGKKITLECSQTMGHDKMYWYQQDPGMELHLIHYSYGVNSTEKGDLSSESTVSRIRTEHFPLTLESARPSHTSQYLCASATGGVNEKLFFGSGTQLSVL.